This TCR beta chain comes out of a study of T cell responses to AZD1222 COVID-19 vaccine. Comment on this clone: The antigen is unknown.

Method: immunoSEQ multiplex PCR; TCRdb's copy keeps in-frame clones and lacks some. The table lists 160,000 or so clones, roughly 90% of them singletons. Study results and limitations: Across spike, vaccine-associated CD4 TCRs were found, dominant at 160-218 and 743-854.

V lost 5 bases to trimming and J lost 6 bases, with 13 bases between them. Germline loops: CDR1 LNHDA, CDR2 SQIVND (reference sequence). The CDR3 runs 13 residues. The clonotype originates from an adult who received the AZD1222 COVID-19 vaccine. Sequencing was performed on peripheral blood, taken 28 days after the second AZD1222 dose. The gene calls are TRBV19 and TRBJ1-2; D may be TRBD1 (5 bases). The CDR3 is CASSQQEENGYTF. The CDR3 DNA reads TGTGCCAGTAGTCAACAGGAGGAGAATGGCTACACCTTC.